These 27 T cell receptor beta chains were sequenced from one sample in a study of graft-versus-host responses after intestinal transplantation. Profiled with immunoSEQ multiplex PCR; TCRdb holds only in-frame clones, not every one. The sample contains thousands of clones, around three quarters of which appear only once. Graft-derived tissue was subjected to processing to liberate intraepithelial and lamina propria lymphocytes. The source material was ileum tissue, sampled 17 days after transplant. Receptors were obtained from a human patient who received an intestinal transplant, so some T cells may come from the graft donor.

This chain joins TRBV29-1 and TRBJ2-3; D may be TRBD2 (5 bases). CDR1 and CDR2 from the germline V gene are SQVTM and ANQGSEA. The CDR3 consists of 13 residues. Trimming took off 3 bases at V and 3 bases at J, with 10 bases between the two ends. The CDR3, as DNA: TGCAGCGTTGATGGTACGGGGACAGATACGCAGTATTTT. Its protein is CSVDGTGTDTQYF.

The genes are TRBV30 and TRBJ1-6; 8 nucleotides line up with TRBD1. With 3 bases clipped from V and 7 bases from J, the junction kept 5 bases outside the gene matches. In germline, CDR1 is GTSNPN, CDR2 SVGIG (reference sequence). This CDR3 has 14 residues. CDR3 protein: CAWRSTGGNSPLHF. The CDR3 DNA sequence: TGTGCCTGGAGAAGCACAGGGGGAAATTCACCCCTCCACTTT. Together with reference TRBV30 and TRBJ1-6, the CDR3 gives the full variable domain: SQTIHQWPATLVQPVGSPLSLECTVEGTSNPNLYWYRQAAGRGLQLLFYSVGIGQISSEVPQNLSASRPQDRQFILSSKKLLLSDSGFYLCAWRSTGGNSPLHFGNGTRLTVT.

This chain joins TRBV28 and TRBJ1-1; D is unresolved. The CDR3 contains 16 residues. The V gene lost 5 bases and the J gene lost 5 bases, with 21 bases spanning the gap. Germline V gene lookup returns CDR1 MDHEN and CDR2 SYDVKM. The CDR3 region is CASSLERSSPGTEAFF. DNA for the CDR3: TGTGCCAGCAGTCTTGAGCGGTCCTCCCCCGGGACTGAAGCTTTCTTT.

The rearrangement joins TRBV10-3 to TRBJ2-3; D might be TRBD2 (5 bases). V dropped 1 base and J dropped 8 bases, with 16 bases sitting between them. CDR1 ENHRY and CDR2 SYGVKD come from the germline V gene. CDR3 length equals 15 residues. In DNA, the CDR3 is TGTGCCATCAGTGAGTTGACCCCCACGGCGGGTACGCAGTATTTT. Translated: CAISELTPTAGTQYF.

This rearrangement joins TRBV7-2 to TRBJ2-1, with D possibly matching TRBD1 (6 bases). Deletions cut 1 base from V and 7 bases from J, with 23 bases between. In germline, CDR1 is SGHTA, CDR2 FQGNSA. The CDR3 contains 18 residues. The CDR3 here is CASSLGGLPGVFGNEQFF. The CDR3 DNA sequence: TGTGCCAGCAGCTTAGGGGGGTTGCCAGGGGTTTTTGGGAATGAGCAGTTCTTC.

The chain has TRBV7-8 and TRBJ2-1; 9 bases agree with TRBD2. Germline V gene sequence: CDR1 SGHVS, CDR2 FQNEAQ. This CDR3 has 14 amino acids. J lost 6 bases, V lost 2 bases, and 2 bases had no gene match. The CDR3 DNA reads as TGTGCCAGCAGCTTAAGCGGGGGGCTCAATGAGCAGTTCTTC. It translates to CASSLSGGLNEQFF.

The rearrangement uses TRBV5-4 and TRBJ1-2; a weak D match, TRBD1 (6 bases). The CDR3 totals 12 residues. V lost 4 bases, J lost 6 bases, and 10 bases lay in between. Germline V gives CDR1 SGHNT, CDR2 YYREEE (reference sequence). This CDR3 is CASSRGQNGYTF. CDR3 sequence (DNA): TGTGCCAGCAGCCGAGGACAGAATGGCTACACCTTC.

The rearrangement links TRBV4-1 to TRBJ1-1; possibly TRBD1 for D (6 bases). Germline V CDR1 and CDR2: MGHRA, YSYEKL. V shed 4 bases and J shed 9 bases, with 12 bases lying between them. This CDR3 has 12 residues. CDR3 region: CASSPRGFKAFF. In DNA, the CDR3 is TGCGCCAGCAGCCCCAGGGGATTCAAAGCTTTCTTT.

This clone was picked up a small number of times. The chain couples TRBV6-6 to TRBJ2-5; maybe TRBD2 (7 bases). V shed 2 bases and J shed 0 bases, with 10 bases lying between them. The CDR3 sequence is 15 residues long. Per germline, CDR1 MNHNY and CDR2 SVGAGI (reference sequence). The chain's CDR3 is CASSYGGGHQETQYF. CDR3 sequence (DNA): TGTGCCAGCAGTTACGGCGGGGGCCACCAAGAGACCCAGTACTTC.

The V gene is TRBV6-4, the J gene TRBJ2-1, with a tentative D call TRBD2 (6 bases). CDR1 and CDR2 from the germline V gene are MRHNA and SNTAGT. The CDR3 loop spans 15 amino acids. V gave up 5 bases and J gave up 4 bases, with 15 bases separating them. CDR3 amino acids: CASSPRAGPYNEQFF. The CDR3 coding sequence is TGTGCCAGCAGTCCAAGGGCGGGGCCGTACAATGAGCAGTTCTTC.

The CDR3 DNA reads as TGTGCCAGCAGTCCCTTCTCCCAAGAGACCCAGTACTTC. Amino acids: CASSPFSQETQYF. The V gene is TRBV2, the J gene TRBJ2-5; D remains unclear. With 5 bases removed from V and 1 base from J, the gap between germline ends came to 8 bases. Germline-derived CDR1 and CDR2 are SNHLY and FYNNEI. The length of the CDR3 is 13 residues.

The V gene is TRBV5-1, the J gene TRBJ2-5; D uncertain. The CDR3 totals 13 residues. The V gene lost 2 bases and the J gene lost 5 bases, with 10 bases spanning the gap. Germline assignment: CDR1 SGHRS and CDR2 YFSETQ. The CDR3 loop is CASSLVSWETQYF. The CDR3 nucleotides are TGCGCCAGCAGCTTAGTGAGTTGGGAGACCCAGTACTTC.

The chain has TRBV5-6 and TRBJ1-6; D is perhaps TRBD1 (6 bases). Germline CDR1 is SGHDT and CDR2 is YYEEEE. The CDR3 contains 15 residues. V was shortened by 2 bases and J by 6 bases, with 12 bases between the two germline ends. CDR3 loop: CASSFGGQGNSPLHF. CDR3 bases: TGTGCCAGCAGCTTCGGGGGGCAAGGTAATTCACCCCTCCACTTT.

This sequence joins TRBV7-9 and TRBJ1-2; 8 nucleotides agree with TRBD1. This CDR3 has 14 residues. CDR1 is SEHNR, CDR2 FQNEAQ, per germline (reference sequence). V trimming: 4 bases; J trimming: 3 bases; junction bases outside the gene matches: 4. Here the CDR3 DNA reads TGTGCCAGCAGCTCCAGGGGGCGCGACTATGGCTACACCTTC. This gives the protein CASSSRGRDYGYTF.

The CDR3: CSVLGTSGGEGETQYF. CDR3 bases: TGCAGCGTCCTGGGGACTAGCGGGGGGGAGGGAGAGACCCAGTACTTC. This sequence joins TRBV29-1 and TRBJ2-5; 16 nucleotides agree with TRBD2. This CDR3 region has 16 residues. CDR1 and CDR2 from the germline V gene are SQVTM and ANQGSEA. J lost 4 bases, V lost 6 bases, and 8 bases had no gene match.

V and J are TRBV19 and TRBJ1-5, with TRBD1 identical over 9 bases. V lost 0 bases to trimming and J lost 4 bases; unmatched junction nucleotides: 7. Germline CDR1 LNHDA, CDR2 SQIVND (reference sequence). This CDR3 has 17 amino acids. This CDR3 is CASSIDLPGQGNQPQHF. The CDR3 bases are TGTGCCAGTAGTATAGATCTCCCGGGACAGGGAAATCAGCCCCAGCATTTT. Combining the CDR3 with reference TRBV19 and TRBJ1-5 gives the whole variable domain DGGITQSPKYLFRKEGQNVTLSCEQNLNHDAMYWYRQDPGQGLRLIYYSQIVNDFQKGDIAEGYSVSREKKESFPLTVTSAQKNPTAFYLCASSIDLPGQGNQPQHFGDGTRLSIL.

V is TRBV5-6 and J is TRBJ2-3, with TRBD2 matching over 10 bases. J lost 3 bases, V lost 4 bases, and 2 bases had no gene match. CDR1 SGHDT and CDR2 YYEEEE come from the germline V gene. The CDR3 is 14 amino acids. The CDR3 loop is CASSGGLATDTQYF. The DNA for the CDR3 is TGTGCCAGCAGCGGGGGACTAGCGACAGATACGCAGTATTTT.

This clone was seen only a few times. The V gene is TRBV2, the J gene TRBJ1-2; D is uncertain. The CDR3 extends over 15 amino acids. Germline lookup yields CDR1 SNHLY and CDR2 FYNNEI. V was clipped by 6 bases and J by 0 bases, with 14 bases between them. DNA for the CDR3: TGTGCCAGCAGATCCGGGAAGAGTACTAACTATGGCTACACCTTC. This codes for CASRSGKSTNYGYTF.

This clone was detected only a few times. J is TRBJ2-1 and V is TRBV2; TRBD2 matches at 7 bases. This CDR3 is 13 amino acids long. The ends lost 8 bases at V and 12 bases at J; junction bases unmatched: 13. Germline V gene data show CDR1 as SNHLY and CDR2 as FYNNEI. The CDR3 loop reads CASSGGRAQVQFF. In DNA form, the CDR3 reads TGTGCCAGCTCGGGAGGCCGAGCTCAAGTGCAGTTCTTC.

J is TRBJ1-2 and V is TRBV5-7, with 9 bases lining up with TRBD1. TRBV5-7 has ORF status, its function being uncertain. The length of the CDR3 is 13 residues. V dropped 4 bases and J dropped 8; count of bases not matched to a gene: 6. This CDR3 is CASSRGQGGGYTF. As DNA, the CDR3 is TGTGCCAGCAGCCGGGGACAGGGAGGCGGCTACACCTTC.

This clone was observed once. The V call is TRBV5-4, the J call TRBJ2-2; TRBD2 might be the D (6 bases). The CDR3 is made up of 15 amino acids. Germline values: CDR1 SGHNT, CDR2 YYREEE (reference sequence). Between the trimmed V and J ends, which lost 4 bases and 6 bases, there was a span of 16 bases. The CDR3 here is CASSGGRTRAGELFF. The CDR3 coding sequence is TGTGCCAGCAGCGGAGGGCGTACCCGCGCCGGGGAGCTGTTTTTT.

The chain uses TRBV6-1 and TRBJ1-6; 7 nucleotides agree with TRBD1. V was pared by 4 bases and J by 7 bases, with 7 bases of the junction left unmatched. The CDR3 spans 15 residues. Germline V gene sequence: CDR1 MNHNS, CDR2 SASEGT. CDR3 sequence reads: CASSGPAGGNSPLHF. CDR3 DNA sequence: TGTGCCAGCAGTGGGCCTGCAGGGGGGAATTCACCCCTCCACTTT.

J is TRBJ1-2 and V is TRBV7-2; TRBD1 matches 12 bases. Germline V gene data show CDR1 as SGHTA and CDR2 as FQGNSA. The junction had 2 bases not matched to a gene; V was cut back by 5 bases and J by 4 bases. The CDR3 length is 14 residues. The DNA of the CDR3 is TGTGCCAGCAGCCGGGACAGGGGGCCCTATGGCTACACCTTC. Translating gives CASSRDRGPYGYTF.

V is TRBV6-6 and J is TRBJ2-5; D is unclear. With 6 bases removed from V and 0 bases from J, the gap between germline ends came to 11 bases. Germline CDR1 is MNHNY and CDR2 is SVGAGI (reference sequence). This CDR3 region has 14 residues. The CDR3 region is CASRWASYQETQYF. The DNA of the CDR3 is TGTGCCAGCAGGTGGGCATCCTACCAAGAGACCCAGTACTTC.

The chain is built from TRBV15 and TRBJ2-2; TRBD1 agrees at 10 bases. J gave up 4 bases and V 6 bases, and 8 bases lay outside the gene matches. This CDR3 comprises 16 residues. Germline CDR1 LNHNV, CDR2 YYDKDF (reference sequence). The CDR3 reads CATSPTGGRGTGELFF. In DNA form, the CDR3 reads TGTGCCACCAGTCCGACAGGGGGCAGAGGCACCGGGGAGCTGTTTTTT.

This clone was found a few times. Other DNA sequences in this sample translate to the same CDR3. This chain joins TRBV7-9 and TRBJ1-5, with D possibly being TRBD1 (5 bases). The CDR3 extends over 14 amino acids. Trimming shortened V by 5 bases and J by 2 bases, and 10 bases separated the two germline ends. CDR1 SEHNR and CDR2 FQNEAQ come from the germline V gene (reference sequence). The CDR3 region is CASSPGGGNQPQHF. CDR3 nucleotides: TGTGCCAGCAGCCCGGGAGGGGGCAATCAGCCCCAGCATTTT.

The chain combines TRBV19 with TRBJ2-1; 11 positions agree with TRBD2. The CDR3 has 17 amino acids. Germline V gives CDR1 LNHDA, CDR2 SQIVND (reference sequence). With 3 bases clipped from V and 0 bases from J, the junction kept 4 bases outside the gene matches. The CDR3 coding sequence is TGTGCCAGTAGTATCTTAGCGGGGGGGACCTCCTACAATGAGCAGTTCTTC. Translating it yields CASSILAGGTSYNEQFF.